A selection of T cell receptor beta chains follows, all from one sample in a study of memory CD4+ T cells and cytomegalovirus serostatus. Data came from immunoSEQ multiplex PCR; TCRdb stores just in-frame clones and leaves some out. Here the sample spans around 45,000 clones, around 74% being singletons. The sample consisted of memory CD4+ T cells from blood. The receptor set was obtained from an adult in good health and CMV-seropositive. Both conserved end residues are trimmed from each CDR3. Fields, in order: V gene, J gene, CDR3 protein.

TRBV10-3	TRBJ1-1	AISELSGAAEAF
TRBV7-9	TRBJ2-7	ASSSRPGTGRAEQY
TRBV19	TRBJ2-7	ASSEQGAREQY
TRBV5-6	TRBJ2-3	ASSGTSGGAVDTQY
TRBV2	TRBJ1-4	ASSEALRGLGEKLF
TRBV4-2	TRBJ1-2	ASTPGRVGNGYT
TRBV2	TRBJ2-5	ASSLDLRETQY
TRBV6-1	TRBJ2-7	ASRTSGAYEQY
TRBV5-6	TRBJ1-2	ASSFGPGGYYGYT
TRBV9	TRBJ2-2	ASSVGLTGELF
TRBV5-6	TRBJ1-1	ASSLGQGTGTEAF
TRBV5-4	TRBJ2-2	ASSKGRAGGNTGELF
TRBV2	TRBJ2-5	ASAPGQGGETQY
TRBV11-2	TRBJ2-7	ASSGPREGTYEQY
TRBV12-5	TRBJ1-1	ASIRGAVTEAF
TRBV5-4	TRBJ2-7	ASSKTGSLSYEQY
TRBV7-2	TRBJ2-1	ASSFPGQGAGEQF
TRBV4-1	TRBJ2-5	ASSLAERAGDHQETQY
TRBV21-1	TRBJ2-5	ASSNPVDRGQETQY
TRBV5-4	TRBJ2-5	ASSAISRLAGGRETQY
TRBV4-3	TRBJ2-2	ASSQGGVEYSGELF
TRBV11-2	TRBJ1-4	ASRVYGGAEKLF